Described below is a single T cell receptor (beta chain) sequence and its context. The data are from a study of blood T cell repertoires in COVID-19. Using immunoSEQ multiplex PCR, the repertoire was profiled, and TCRdb retains in-frame clones only, with some absent. In the table there are about 5,300 clones, roughly 84% of which are singletons. Looked up from germline, CDR1 is LNHDA and CDR2 is SQIVND (reference sequence). The CDR3 has 14 residues. J was trimmed by 5 bases and V by 10 bases; bases with no gene match: 10. The J gene is TRBJ2-2, the V gene TRBV19; 7 bases map to TRBD2. Material for sequencing was peripheral blood. This TCR derives from a woman older than 75 with acute or convalescent COVID-19. Written as DNA, the CDR3 is TGTGCCACCAAGATTTCAGCGGGGACCGGGGAGCTGTTTTTT. It specifies CATKISAGTGELFF.